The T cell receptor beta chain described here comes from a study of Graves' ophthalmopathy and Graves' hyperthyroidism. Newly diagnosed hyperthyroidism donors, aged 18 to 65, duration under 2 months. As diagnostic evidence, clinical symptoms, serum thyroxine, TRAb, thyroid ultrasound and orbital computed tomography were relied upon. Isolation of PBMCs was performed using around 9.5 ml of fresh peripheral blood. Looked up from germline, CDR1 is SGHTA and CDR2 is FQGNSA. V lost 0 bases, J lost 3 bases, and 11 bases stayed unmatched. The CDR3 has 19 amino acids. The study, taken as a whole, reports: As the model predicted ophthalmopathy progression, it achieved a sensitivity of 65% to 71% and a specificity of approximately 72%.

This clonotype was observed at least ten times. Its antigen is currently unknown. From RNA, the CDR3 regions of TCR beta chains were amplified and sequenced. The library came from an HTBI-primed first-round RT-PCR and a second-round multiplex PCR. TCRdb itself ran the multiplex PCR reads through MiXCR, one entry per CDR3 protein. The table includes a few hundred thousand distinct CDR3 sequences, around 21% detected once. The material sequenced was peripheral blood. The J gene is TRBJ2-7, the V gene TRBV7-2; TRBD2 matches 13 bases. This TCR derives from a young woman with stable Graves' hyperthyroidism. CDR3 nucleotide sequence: TGTGCCAGCAGCTTAGCGATAAGACGAACTAGCGGGAGGGTCTACGAGCAGTACTTC. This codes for CASSLAIRRTSGRVYEQYF.